The 32 T cell receptor beta chains below all came from one sample that was sequenced in a study of blood T cell repertoires in COVID-19. Produced via immunoSEQ multiplex PCR; TCRdb's table is partial and in-frame only. The sample includes over 200,000 clones, roughly nine tenths of them seen just once. The material sequenced was peripheral blood. Receptor source: a man between 40 and 49 years old who had recovered from COVID-19.

In nucleotides, the CDR3 is TGTGCCACCAGCAGAGCGCCTCGGGGCCAAGAGACCCAGTACTTC. Its protein product is CATSRAPRGQETQYF. The V gene is TRBV15, the J gene TRBJ2-5; a weak D match, TRBD2 (5 bases). CDR1 is LNHNV and CDR2 is YYDKDF in the germline V gene (reference sequence). Deletions cut 1 base from V and 1 base from J, with 10 bases between. The CDR3 spans 15 residues.

The V call is TRBV5-1, the J call TRBJ2-7; D unclear. The CDR3 extends over 13 amino acids. Germline CDR1 and CDR2: SGHRS and YFSETQ. The V end was cut by 3 bases, the J end by 1 base, with 8 bases between. The DNA of the CDR3 is TGCGCCAGCAGCTCGACACTTTCCTACGAGCAGTACTTC. This gives the protein CASSSTLSYEQYF. Variable domain in full (rest from reference TRBV5-1 and TRBJ2-7): KAGVTQTPRYLIKTRGQQVTLSCSPISGHRSVSWYQQTPGQGLQFLFEYFSETQRNKGNFPGRFSGRQFSNSRSEMNVSTLELGDSALYLCASSSTLSYEQYFGPGTRLTVT.

The chain has TRBV4-1 and TRBJ2-3; D is unclear. The germline gives CDR1 MGHRA, CDR2 YSYEKL. The CDR3 spans 14 residues. Trimming shortened V by 1 base and J by 1 base, and 6 bases separated the two germline ends. CDR3: CASSQAAGTDTQYF. CDR3 nucleotide sequence: TGCGCCAGCAGCCAAGCGGCGGGCACAGATACGCAGTATTTT.

This clone was seen ten or more times. The J gene is TRBJ2-1, the V gene TRBV7-8, with a possible D match to TRBD1 (6 bases). The V end lost 0 bases, the J end lost 9 bases, and 12 bases lay between the germline ends. Germline values: CDR1 SGHVS, CDR2 FQNEAQ. The CDR3 covers 14 residues. CDR3 DNA sequence: TGTGCCAGCAGCTTAGCGCCTCTGGGGGCTGAGCAGTTCTTC. Translation: CASSLAPLGAEQFF.

J is TRBJ2-1 and V is TRBV4-2; 10 bases are a match to TRBD2. CDR1 is LGHNA and CDR2 is YNFKEQ in the germline V gene. The CDR3 sequence is 19 residues long. J lost 4 bases, V lost 0 bases, and 12 bases had no gene match. CDR3 bases: TGTGCCAGCAGCCAAGATCGAGGGTACAGCGGGAGGGGATACAATGAGCAGTTCTTC. Translating gives CASSQDRGYSGRGYNEQFF.

The DNA for the CDR3 is TGTGCTAGTGGTTTGGTACAGGGACAGGGTATCTACGCTTTCTTT. As protein: CASGLVQGQGIYAFF. This chain connects TRBV12-5 to TRBJ1-1; TRBD1 agrees at 9 bases. V gave up 0 bases and J gave up 11 bases; unmatched junction bases: 10. This CDR3 region has 15 residues. Germline V gives CDR1 LGHNT, CDR2 FRNRAP.

This rearrangement joins TRBV6-5 to TRBJ1-1; 9 bases map to TRBD1. V dropped 5 bases and J dropped 4; count of bases not matched to a gene: 5. Germline-derived CDR1 and CDR2 are MNHEY and SVGAGI. The CDR3 has 14 residues. CDR3 region: CASSKMTGGTEAFF. CDR3 sequence (DNA): TGTGCCAGCAGTAAGATGACAGGGGGCACTGAAGCTTTCTTT.

The V gene is TRBV29-1, the J gene TRBJ2-3; 10 nucleotides agree with TRBD2. The CDR3 length is 15 residues. V was pared by 1 base and J by 1 base, with 2 bases of the junction left unmatched. In germline, CDR1 is SQVTM, CDR2 ANQGSEA. The CDR3 loop reads CSVEGLAGGTDTQYF. The DNA for the CDR3 is TGCAGCGTTGAAGGGCTAGCGGGGGGCACAGATACGCAGTATTTT.

The CDR3 coding sequence is TGTGCCAGCAGCTTAGAACTAGCGGGGAGGGATACGCAGTATTTT. Its protein is CASSLELAGRDTQYF. The V call is TRBV7-2, the J call TRBJ2-3, with TRBD2 matching 10 bases. Trimming took 1 base from V and 6 from J; bases not matched to a gene: 4. Germline CDR1 is SGHTA and CDR2 is FQGNSA. The CDR3 runs 15 residues.

The rearrangement uses TRBV6-1 and TRBJ2-7, with a weak D call TRBD1 (5 bases). V lost 2 bases and J 10 bases, leaving 15 bases between the germline ends. This CDR3 spans 13 amino acids. Per germline, CDR1 MNHNS and CDR2 SASEGT. This CDR3 is CASSERADRRQYF. CDR3 coding DNA: TGTGCCAGCAGTGAACGGGCTGACAGACGACAGTACTTC.

This chain joins TRBV7-9 and TRBJ1-1; tentatively, D is TRBD1 (6 bases). CDR3 length equals 14 residues. CDR1 and CDR2 (germline): SEHNR, FQNEAQ (reference sequence). V lost 4 bases, J lost 1 base, and 10 bases lay in between. CDR3 coding DNA: TGTGCCAGCAGCTCCCGGGACACGAACACTGAAGCTTTCTTT. Amino acids: CASSSRDTNTEAFF. Together with reference TRBV7-9 and TRBJ1-1, the CDR3 gives the full variable domain: DTGVSQNPRHKITKRGQNVTFRCDPISEHNRLYWYRQTLGQGPEFLTYFQNEAQLEKSRLLSDRFSAERPKGSFSTLEIQRTEQGDSAMYLCASSSRDTNTEAFFGQGTRLTVV.

The CDR3 sequence is CASSLRGRREGYTF. For the CDR3, the DNA is TGTGCCAGCAGCCTCAGGGGGCGCAGGGAAGGCTACACCTTC. The chain combines TRBV7-2 with TRBJ1-2, with 8 positions matching TRBD1. Per the germline V gene, CDR1 is SGHTA and CDR2 is FQGNSA. The CDR3 runs to 14 residues. V gave up 5 bases and J gave up 8 bases; unmatched junction bases: 10.

J is TRBJ2-3 and V is TRBV6-6; 16 bases fit TRBD2. The ends lost 6 bases at V and 5 bases at J; junction bases unmatched: 5. This CDR3 comprises 16 residues. The V gene's germline CDR1 is MNHNY and CDR2 SVGAGI (reference sequence). CDR3 region: CASRGLAGGPRDTQYF. In DNA form, the CDR3 reads TGTGCCAGCAGGGGACTAGCGGGGGGGCCCAGAGATACGCAGTATTTT.

This clone was recorded only once. CDR3 DNA: TGTGCCAGCAGCTTCCCCGGGTCCCTAAACGGCGGCTCTGGAAACACCATATATTTT. It codes for CASSFPGSLNGGSGNTIYF. The chain joins TRBV7-9 to TRBJ1-3; D uncertain. Germline CDR1 is SEHNR and CDR2 is FQNEAQ (reference sequence). The V and J ends lost 3 bases and 0 bases respectively, with 21 bases between them. The CDR3 has 19 residues.

This chain uses TRBV7-6 with TRBJ2-1; perhaps TRBD2 as D (6 bases). V lost 4 bases and J 8 bases, leaving 18 bases between the germline ends. The CDR3 runs 15 residues. From germline, CDR1 is SGHVS and CDR2 FNYEAQ. CDR3 sequence: CASSYLTGETDEQFF. The CDR3 DNA is TGTGCCAGCAGCTACTTAACGGGAGAAACCGATGAGCAGTTCTTC.

This chain links TRBV6-6 with TRBJ2-1; unclear D gene. Between the trimmed V and J ends, which lost 0 bases and 2 bases, there was a span of 8 bases. The germline CDR1 and CDR2 sequences are MNHNY and SVGAGI (reference sequence). CDR3 length: 15 residues. The CDR3 coding sequence is TGTGCCAGCAGTTACTCGTGGCAACCCTACAATGAGCAGTTCTTC. It codes for CASSYSWQPYNEQFF.

The CDR3: CASSEGTGQYEQYF. The CDR3 DNA reads TGTGCCAGCAGTGAGGGGACAGGGCAGTACGAGCAGTACTTC. The J gene is TRBJ2-7, the V gene TRBV2; 9 bases match TRBD1. There are 14 residues in the CDR3. With 3 bases clipped from V and 4 bases from J, the junction kept 4 bases outside the gene matches. The germline CDR1 and CDR2 sequences are SNHLY and FYNNEI.

J is TRBJ2-2 and V is TRBV11-2; D is perhaps TRBD2 (5 bases). The CDR3 spans 15 residues. Germline-derived CDR1 and CDR2 are SGHAT and FQNNGV. V lost 7 bases to trimming and J lost 2 bases, with 14 bases between them. CDR3 amino acids: CASTPGVLNTGELFF. Written as DNA, the CDR3 is TGTGCCAGCACCCCCGGGGTTCTTAACACCGGGGAGCTGTTTTTT. Supplemented by reference TRBV11-2 and TRBJ2-2, the full variable domain reads EAGVAQSPRYKIIEKRQSVAFWCNPISGHATLYWYQQILGQGPKLLIQFQNNGVVDDSQLPKDRFSAERLKGVDSTLKIQPAKLEDSAVYLCASTPGVLNTGELFFGEGSRLTVL.

There are a few counts of this clone. The genes are TRBV30 and TRBJ1-2; 8 nucleotides agree with TRBD1. CDR1 is GTSNPN and CDR2 is SVGIG in the germline V gene (reference sequence). This CDR3 contains 15 residues. V was pared by 2 bases and J by 7 bases, with 12 bases of the junction left unmatched. CDR3 sequence (DNA): TGTGCCTGGAGTATTCCGGGACAGGTTCGTGTTGGCTACACCTTC. It is translated as CAWSIPGQVRVGYTF. The full variable domain, completed using reference TRBV30 and TRBJ1-2, is SQTIHQWPATLVQPVGSPLSLECTVEGTSNPNLYWYRQAAGRGLQLLFYSVGIGQISSEVPQNLSASRPQDRQFILSSKKLLLSDSGFYLCAWSIPGQVRVGYTFGSGTRLTVV.

The chain is built from TRBV7-6 and TRBJ1-3; tentatively, D is TRBD1 (6 bases). V dropped 5 bases and J dropped 4 bases, with 15 bases sitting between them. The CDR3 length is 15 residues. Germline V lookup: CDR1 SGHVS, CDR2 FNYEAQ. The CDR3 here is CASSTFTGTGNTIYF. The CDR3 DNA follows: TGTGCCAGCAGCACGTTTACAGGGACCGGAAACACCATATATTTT.

This chain links TRBV4-2 with TRBJ1-6, with D perhaps matching TRBD1 (5 bases). CDR1 is LGHNA and CDR2 is YNFKEQ in the germline V gene. This CDR3 is 15 amino acids long. The V gene lost 0 bases and the J gene lost 6 bases, with 9 bases spanning the gap. The CDR3 spells CASSQDRGINSPLHF. CDR3 bases: TGTGCCAGCAGCCAAGATAGGGGCATTAATTCACCCCTCCACTTT.

This chain connects TRBV3-1 (or the pseudogene TRBV3-2) to TRBJ1-2; D unresolved. Germline CDR1 and CDR2: LGHDT and YNNKEL (reference sequence). Deletions cut 0 bases from V and 14 bases from J, with 13 bases between. The CDR3 totals 12 residues. For the CDR3, the DNA is TGTGCCAGCAGCCAAGAGGGTCTGGGCCCTACCTTC. It codes for CASSQEGLGPTF.

The chain is built from TRBV7-2 and TRBJ2-3; no clear D. V lost 3 bases and J 2 bases, leaving 9 bases between the germline ends. From germline, CDR1 is SGHTA and CDR2 FQGNSA. The CDR3 consists of 14 residues. CDR3 nucleotide sequence: TGTGCCAGCAGCTTTCGAGCGTTCACAGATACGCAGTATTTT. Translated: CASSFRAFTDTQYF.

This clone has a single count. J is TRBJ2-7 and V is TRBV4-1; D gene unclear. CDR3 size: 13 residues. Trimming cost V 1 base and J 5 bases, with 9 bases left between them. Germline CDR1 is MGHRA and CDR2 is YSYEKL. The CDR3 DNA sequence: TGCGCCAGCAGCCAAGTTTCCCCTCACGAGCAGTACTTC. Translating it yields CASSQVSPHEQYF.

The chain uses TRBV30 and TRBJ1-6, with a tentative D call TRBD1 (5 bases). The CDR3 contains 13 residues. V lost 7 bases and J lost 4, with 11 bases in between. Per the germline V gene, CDR1 is GTSNPN and CDR2 is SVGIG (reference sequence). CDR3 region: CAFSEGYNSPLHF. CDR3 DNA: TGTGCCTTCTCGGAGGGGTATAATTCACCCCTCCACTTT.

The V gene is TRBV19, the J gene TRBJ1-1, with D possibly being TRBD1 (5 bases). Trimming took off 3 bases at V and 5 bases at J, with 19 bases between the two ends. This CDR3 is 16 amino acids long. From germline, CDR1 is LNHDA and CDR2 SQIVND (reference sequence). As DNA, the CDR3 is TGTGCCAGTAGTATCATCGGGGGAATGTTTCGGACTGAAGCTTTCTTT. Amino acid sequence: CASSIIGGMFRTEAFF.

The gene calls are TRBV27 and TRBJ2-1; 10 bases map to TRBD2. The CDR3 is 13 residues long. Germline values: CDR1 MNHEY, CDR2 SMNVEV (reference sequence). V shed 7 bases and J 9 bases; nucleotides not matched to a gene: 6. The CDR3 nucleotides are TGTGCCAGCATGAGACTAGCGGGTCGTGAGCAGTTCTTC. As protein: CASMRLAGREQFF.

J is TRBJ2-7 and V is TRBV2; the match to TRBD2 covers 8 bases. Per germline, CDR1 SNHLY and CDR2 FYNNEI. CDR3 size: 15 residues. The V gene end was trimmed by 6 bases and the J gene end by 4 bases; junction bases not matched to a gene: 11. The DNA for the CDR3 is TGTGCCAGCAGGGACCCGGGACTAGGAGCTTACGAGCAGTACTTC. As protein: CASRDPGLGAYEQYF.

This rearrangement joins TRBV7-6 to TRBJ2-6, with D maybe TRBD1 (5 bases). V was trimmed by 5 bases and J by 1 base, leaving 24 bases between them. CDR1 is SGHVS and CDR2 is FNYEAQ in the germline V gene. The length of the CDR3 is 20 residues. The chain's CDR3 is CASSPGPRPGSGSGANVLTF. CDR3 bases: TGTGCCAGCAGCCCAGGGCCCCGGCCCGGGTCAGGATCTGGGGCCAACGTCCTGACTTTC.

The V and J genes are TRBV5-6 and TRBJ2-7, with D unresolved. The CDR3 is made up of 13 amino acids. Between the trimmed V and J ends, which lost 0 bases and 3 bases, there was a span of 7 bases. Per the germline V gene, CDR1 is SGHDT and CDR2 is YYEEEE. CDR3 DNA: TGTGCCAGCAGCTTGGCACAGCTCTACGAGCAGTACTTC. The encoded protein is CASSLAQLYEQYF.

The chain carries TRBV30 and TRBJ2-7; 7 positions match TRBD2. This CDR3 is built from 12 residues. The V gene end was trimmed by 1 base and the J gene end by 4 bases; junction bases not matched to a gene: 1. CDR1 GTSNPN and CDR2 SVGIG come from the germline V gene (reference sequence). The CDR3 nucleotides read TGTGCCTGGAGTGGCGGGGGTTACGAGCAGTACTTC. This translates into CAWSGGGYEQYF. The variable domain in full, completed from reference TRBV30 and TRBJ2-7, reads SQTIHQWPATLVQPVGSPLSLECTVEGTSNPNLYWYRQAAGRGLQLLFYSVGIGQISSEVPQNLSASRPQDRQFILSSKKLLLSDSGFYLCAWSGGGYEQYFGPGTRLTVT.

This chain joins TRBV15 and TRBJ1-2; unclear D gene. V dropped 1 base and J dropped 3 bases, with 12 bases sitting between them. Germline V lookup: CDR1 LNHNV, CDR2 YYDKDF (reference sequence). The CDR3 runs 15 residues. CDR3 bases: TGTGCCACCAGCAGAGGAGGCATCGGGGACTATGGCTACACCTTC. Its protein product is CATSRGGIGDYGYTF.